The T cell receptor beta chain described here comes from a study of blood T cell repertoires in COVID-19. Overall study: Spain, Italy and the United States supplied samples that represented acute and convalescent COVID-19. Sample material is recorded as cDNA or gDNA derived from T cells, B-cell-depleted T cells, or PBMCs.

In the source study's methods: Scientists estimated how many nucleated cells there were by amplifying reference gene primers. Sequencing was performed with immunoSEQ multiplex PCR; in TCRdb, only in-frame clones are kept and a portion is missing. From that table come the V and J calls and clone size; the DNA was used to work out D and trimming. The sample lists approximately 160,000 clones, roughly 84% seen once, with roughly 1.3% in the top ten. Per germline, CDR1 SGHRS and CDR2 YFSETQ. V gave up 2 bases and J gave up 5 bases, with 5 bases separating them. This CDR3 is built from 11 residues. J is TRBJ2-7 and V is TRBV5-1; D unclear. This clonotype was obtained from a man between 60 and 75 years old who had recovered from COVID-19. Material for sequencing was peripheral blood. The CDR3 loop reads CASSLLDEQYF. In DNA form, the CDR3 reads TGCGCCAGCAGCTTACTTGACGAGCAGTACTTC.